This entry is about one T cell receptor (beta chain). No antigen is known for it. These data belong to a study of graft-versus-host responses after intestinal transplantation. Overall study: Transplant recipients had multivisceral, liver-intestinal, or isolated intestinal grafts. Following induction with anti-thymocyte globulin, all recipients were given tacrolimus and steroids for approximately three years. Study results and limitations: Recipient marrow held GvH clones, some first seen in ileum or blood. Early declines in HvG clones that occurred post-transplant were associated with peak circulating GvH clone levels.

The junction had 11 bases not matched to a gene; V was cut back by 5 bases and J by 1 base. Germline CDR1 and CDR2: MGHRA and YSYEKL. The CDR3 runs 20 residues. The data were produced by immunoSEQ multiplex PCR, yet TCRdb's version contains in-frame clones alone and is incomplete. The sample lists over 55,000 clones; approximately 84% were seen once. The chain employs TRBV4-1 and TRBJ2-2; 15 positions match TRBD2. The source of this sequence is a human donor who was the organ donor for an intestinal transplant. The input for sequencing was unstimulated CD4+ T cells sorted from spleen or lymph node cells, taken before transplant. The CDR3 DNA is TGCGCCAGCAGCAAAGCAACGGGACTAGCGGGGGGCAAGAACACCGGGGAGCTGTTTTTT. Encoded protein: CASSKATGLAGGKNTGELFF.